The sequence of this T cell receptor beta chain was determined in a study of neoadjuvant anti-PD-1 for oral cavity cancer. Study details: Patients mostly received three to four biweekly nivolumab doses at 3 mg/kg before surgery.

Patients had HPV-negative, locally advanced oral cavity squamous cell carcinoma. Germline CDR1 SGHRS, CDR2 YFSETQ. Trimming at V came to 5 bases and at J to 2 bases, leaving 6 bases not matched to a gene. The CDR3 has 16 residues. Blood libraries mostly used around 500 ng genomic DNA, six replicates each. The protocol was immunoSEQ multiplex PCR, while the TCRdb copy is restricted to in-frame clones and leaves out a portion. The sample consists of about 15,000 clones, approximately 67% of them appearing once. Concerning this clone: What it binds is not known.

Overall study results and limits: Only three patients per response group were TCR-analyzed; validation needed.

This sequence joins TRBV5-1 and TRBJ2-2; TRBD2 matches 10 bases. The clonotype was recovered from a person between 40 and 79 years old with oral cavity squamous cell carcinoma. The input for sequencing was PBMCs, taken before nivolumab (anti-PD-1) treatment. The CDR3 sequence is CASRNTSGINTGELFF. The CDR3 DNA follows: TGCGCCAGCAGGAACACTAGCGGGATTAACACCGGGGAGCTGTTTTTT.